The 26 T cell receptor beta chains in this list originate from one sample, sequenced in a study of T-cell reconstitution after alpha-beta-depleted transplantation in children. As it was prepared, the TCRbeta library received unique molecular identifiers. Each CDR3 protein is one row after TCRdb ran MiXCR on the PCR reads. This sample yields 440,000 or so distinct CDR3 sequences, of which over 40% are seen a single time; under 35% belongs to the top ten. Material: PBMCs, obtained before TCRalphabeta/CD19-depleted stem cell transplant. The source of these receptors is a girl aged 2-10 years with aplastic anemia, due to receive a stem cell transplant.

This rearrangement joins TRBV4-1 to TRBJ2-7, with TRBD2 identical over 8 bases. The CDR3 covers 15 residues. V was pared by 2 bases and J by 4 bases, with 7 bases of the junction left unmatched. CDR1 and CDR2 from the germline V gene are MGHRA and YSYEKL. In DNA form, the CDR3 reads TGCGCCAGCAGCCAAAGACAGACTAGCGAGTACGAGCAGTACTTC. This codes for CASSQRQTSEYEQYF.

The chain joins TRBV5-1 to TRBJ2-1; D unclear. Germline V gene lookup returns CDR1 SGHRS and CDR2 YFSETQ. This CDR3 spans 15 amino acids. The V gene lost 0 bases and the J gene lost 3 bases, with 10 bases spanning the gap. The CDR3 region is CASSLAGLRYNEQFF. The CDR3 DNA reads TGCGCCAGCAGCTTGGCCGGATTACGCTACAATGAGCAGTTCTTC. Based on the CDR3 plus reference TRBV5-1 and TRBJ2-1, the full variable domain is KAGVTQTPRYLIKTRGQQVTLSCSPISGHRSVSWYQQTPGQGLQFLFEYFSETQRNKGNFPGRFSGRQFSNSRSEMNVSTLELGDSALYLCASSLAGLRYNEQFFGPGTRLTVL.

The rearrangement uses TRBV6-1 and TRBJ2-2; D is unresolved. This CDR3 is 13 amino acids long. V was shortened by 6 bases and J by 0 bases, with 5 bases between the two germline ends. Looked up from germline, CDR1 is MNHNS and CDR2 is SASEGT. CDR3 loop: CASRAPNTGELFF. The CDR3 DNA reads as TGTGCCAGCAGAGCACCGAACACCGGGGAGCTGTTTTTT.

The chain is built from TRBV20-1 and TRBJ2-5; D is unresolved. Germline V CDR1 and CDR2: DFQATT, SNEGSKA (reference sequence). The length of the CDR3 is 14 residues. V was trimmed by 6 bases and J by 7 bases, leaving 21 bases between them. As DNA, the CDR3 is TGCAGTGCCTCGGCCGGCGACCGACTGGGGACCCAGTACTTC. It specifies CSASAGDRLGTQYF.

This clonotype has a single count. This chain joins TRBV11-1 and TRBJ2-1; 7 bases map to TRBD2. Germline V gene sequence: CDR1 SGHAT, CDR2 FQDESV (reference sequence). V gave up 3 bases and J gave up 7 bases; unmatched junction bases: 9. The CDR3 is 15 residues long. As DNA, the CDR3 is TGTGCCAGCAGCTTTCGGGACTACCTAGAGAATGAGCAGTTCTTC. This encodes CASSFRDYLENEQFF.

The chain couples TRBV20-1 to TRBJ2-3, with D perhaps TRBD2 (6 bases). V lost 5 bases, J lost 0 bases, and 15 bases lay in between. The CDR3 extends over 15 amino acids. The germline V gene encodes CDR1 DFQATT and CDR2 SNEGSKA (reference sequence). CDR3: CSASEAGRSTDTQYF. The CDR3 DNA sequence: TGCAGTGCTTCCGAAGCGGGCAGGAGCACAGATACGCAGTATTTT.

This chain links TRBV30 with TRBJ2-1; 8 bases agree with TRBD2. From germline, CDR1 is GTSNPN and CDR2 SVGIG (reference sequence). J gave up 6 bases and V 0 bases, and 4 bases lay outside the gene matches. The CDR3 has 14 amino acids. CDR3 DNA: TGTGCCTGGAGTGTCGGGGGGGCCTCCAATGAGCAGTTCTTC. Amino acids: CAWSVGGASNEQFF.

This clonotype was observed a few times. The chain carries TRBV19 and TRBJ2-5; unclear D gene. Per germline, CDR1 LNHDA and CDR2 SQIVND (reference sequence). V was trimmed by 3 bases and J by 5 bases, leaving 19 bases between them. The CDR3 covers 16 residues. CDR3 loop: CASSMGSWQTSETQYF. The CDR3 nucleotides are TGTGCCAGTAGTATGGGGTCTTGGCAGACTTCGGAGACCCAGTACTTC. Using reference TRBV19 and TRBJ2-5 for the parts outside the CDR3, the full variable domain is DGGITQSPKYLFRKEGQNVTLSCEQNLNHDAMYWYRQDPGQGLRLIYYSQIVNDFQKGDIAEGYSVSREKKESFPLTVTSAQKNPTAFYLCASSMGSWQTSETQYFGPGTRLLVL.

This clonotype occurred many times. At one end, the junction sequence differs from germline, possibly due to a read error. This chain joins TRBV7-3 and TRBJ2-1; TRBD2 aligns across 10 bases. Germline V gene lookup returns CDR1 SGHTA and CDR2 FQGTGA. This CDR3 region has 15 residues. In nucleotides, the CDR3 is TGCGCCAGCAGCCCAGGACTAGCGGCATACAATGAGCAGTTCTTC. Translated: CASSPGLAAYNEQFF.

The rearrangement links TRBV10-3 to TRBJ2-7, with a weak D call TRBD2 (6 bases). Germline lookup yields CDR1 ENHRY and CDR2 SYGVKD. This CDR3 is 15 amino acids long. V gave up 0 bases and J gave up 6 bases, with 15 bases separating them. In DNA form, the CDR3 reads TGTGCCATCAGTGAGTCTAGCGGTGCAAGGGGCGAGCAGTACTTC. The encoded protein is CAISESSGARGEQYF.

This chain links TRBV5-6 with TRBJ2-2; D possibly corresponds to TRBD2 (6 bases). The CDR3 loop spans 13 amino acids. Germline CDR1 and CDR2: SGHDT and YYEEEE. Trimming shortened V by 7 bases and J by 7 bases, and 14 bases separated the two germline ends. The CDR3 sequence: CASWSGAGGELFF. The CDR3 nucleotides are TGTGCCAGCTGGTCGGGAGCCGGCGGGGAGCTGTTTTTT.

This chain joins TRBV28 and TRBJ2-4; no clear D gene. Germline CDR1 MDHEN, CDR2 SYDVKM. V was clipped by 4 bases and J by 0 bases, with 7 bases between them. The CDR3 runs to 14 residues. In DNA form, the CDR3 reads TGTGCCAGCAGTTCGCGGCTAGCCAAAAACATTCAGTACTTC. Translation: CASSSRLAKNIQYF.

V and J are TRBV20-1 and TRBJ2-1; a possible D gene is TRBD2 (6 bases). The CDR3 consists of 15 residues. V lost 0 bases to trimming and J lost 2 bases, with 11 bases between them. CDR1 DFQATT and CDR2 SNEGSKA come from the germline V gene (reference sequence). The CDR3 DNA is TGCAGTGCTAGAGAAGGTAGCGGAGCCTACAATGAGCAGTTCTTC. Encoded protein: CSAREGSGAYNEQFF.

Turning to this clonotype: The junction departs from the called germline gene at one end, perhaps through a read error. The J gene is TRBJ2-3, the V gene TRBV11-3, with 10 bases lining up with TRBD2. CDR1 SGHNT and CDR2 YENEEA come from the germline V gene. The CDR3 covers 14 residues. The CDR3 nucleotides are TGTGCCAGCAGCTTACTAGCGGGAGCAGATACGCATTATTTT. As protein: CASSLLAGADTHYF.

This chain links TRBV5-1 with TRBJ1-2; 7 bases are shared with TRBD1. Per the germline V gene, CDR1 is SGHRS and CDR2 is YFSETQ. Trimming at V came to 4 bases and at J to 3 bases, leaving 9 bases not matched to a gene. This CDR3 is built from 15 residues. In DNA form, the CDR3 reads TGCGCCAGCAGCGTAGACCCCGGGACAGACTATGGCTACACCTTC. As protein: CASSVDPGTDYGYTF.

This clonotype was recorded at least ten times. Here the CDR3 DNA reads TGCAGTGCTCGGACGACCATACCCTACACAGATACGCAGTATTTT. Protein sequence: CSARTTIPYTDTQYF. The chain recombines TRBV20-1 with TRBJ2-3; D not resolved. Germline loops: CDR1 DFQATT, CDR2 SNEGSKA (reference sequence). This CDR3 is 15 amino acids long. Trimming took off 5 bases at V and 2 bases at J, with 17 bases between the two ends.

The chain employs TRBV11-2 and TRBJ2-5; no clear D. The CDR3 loop spans 15 amino acids. Germline V gives CDR1 SGHAT, CDR2 FQNNGV. V was trimmed by 1 base and J by 2 bases, leaving 11 bases between them. CDR3 region: CASSLGGRAQETQYF. The CDR3 nucleotides read TGTGCCAGCAGCTTAGGGGGTAGGGCACAAGAGACCCAGTACTTC.

The chain has TRBV5-6 and TRBJ2-2, with D possibly TRBD1 on 6 matching bases. Germline-derived CDR1 and CDR2 are SGHDT and YYEEEE. Trimming stripped 7 bases from V and 1 base from J, with 11 bases between. The length of the CDR3 is 14 residues. CDR3 loop: CASGRGLNTGELFF. The CDR3, as DNA: TGTGCCAGCGGCAGGGGCCTGAACACCGGGGAGCTGTTTTTT.

V and J are TRBV7-7 and TRBJ2-7; 7 bases fit TRBD1. In germline, CDR1 is SSHAT, CDR2 FNYEAQ (reference sequence). V was pared by 5 bases and J by 5 bases, with 18 bases of the junction left unmatched. The length of the CDR3 is 17 residues. CDR3 sequence reads: CASSHRTGTALLDEQYF. The DNA of the CDR3 is TGTGCCAGCAGCCACCGGACCGGGACAGCCCTTTTGGACGAGCAGTACTTC. The entire variable domain, with the rest obtained from reference TRBV7-7 and TRBJ2-7, is as follows: GAGVSQSPRYKVTKRGQDVTLRCDPISSHATLYWYQQALGQGPEFLTYFNYEAQPDKSGLPSDRFSAERPEGSISTLTIQRTEQRDSAMYRCASSHRTGTALLDEQYFGPGTRLTVT.

The CDR3 reads CASSQPLLGGVGRNTEAFF. The CDR3 coding sequence is TGTGCCAGCAGCCAGCCCCTCCTGGGAGGGGTCGGGAGAAACACTGAAGCTTTCTTT. The V call is TRBV11-1, the J call TRBJ1-1; a possible D gene is TRBD1 (5 bases). CDR3 size: 19 residues. The V end lost 5 bases, the J end lost 2 bases, and 27 bases lay between the germline ends. Looked up from germline, CDR1 is SGHAT and CDR2 is FQDESV (reference sequence). Variable domain in full (rest from reference TRBV11-1 and TRBJ1-1): EAEVAQSPRYKITEKSQAVAFWCDPISGHATLYWYRQILGQGPELLVQFQDESVVDDSQLPKDRFSAERLKGVDSTLKIQPAELGDSAMYLCASSQPLLGGVGRNTEAFFGQGTRLTVV.

In its sample, this clonotype was seen many times. The rearrangement links TRBV20-1 to TRBJ1-5; the D is unclear. CDR1 and CDR2 (germline): DFQATT, SNEGSKA (reference sequence). CDR3 length: 12 amino acids. V was pared by 1 base and J by 2 bases, with 3 bases between. The CDR3 coding sequence is TGCAGTGCTAGAGCGGGCAATCAGCCCCAGCATTTT. This gives the protein CSARAGNQPQHF.

V usage is TRBV5-1 and J usage is TRBJ2-1; D possibly corresponds to TRBD2 (6 bases). The CDR3 extends over 17 amino acids. From germline, CDR1 is SGHRS and CDR2 YFSETQ. Trimming removed 4 bases at V and 1 base at J, with 18 bases between. The CDR3: CASSAGLVQRSYNEQFF. CDR3 nucleotides: TGCGCCAGCAGCGCGGGGTTGGTCCAGCGGTCCTACAATGAGCAGTTCTTC.

The chain uses TRBV6-1 and TRBJ2-5; TRBD2 is a possible D gene (5 bases). CDR3 length equals 15 residues. CDR1 and CDR2 from the germline V gene are MNHNS and SASEGT. Trimming left V 6 bases short and J 2 bases short, with 16 bases between. In nucleotides, the CDR3 is TGTGCCAGCAGCCCCAGAGAGGGCCTACAAGAGACCCAGTACTTC. Amino acid sequence: CASSPREGLQETQYF.

V usage is TRBV5-6 and J usage is TRBJ1-2, with D uncertain. The germline V and J ends were trimmed by 4 bases and 3 bases, with 13 bases remaining between them. The CDR3 totals 14 residues. Germline V gives CDR1 SGHDT, CDR2 YYEEEE. Here the CDR3 reads CASSRAARDYGYTF. The CDR3 DNA reads TGTGCCAGCAGCCGCGCAGCCCGGGACTATGGCTACACCTTC.

This clonotype was observed a handful of times. This chain connects TRBV20-1 to TRBJ2-1, with no clear D. The CDR3 is 9 amino acids. Per the germline V gene, CDR1 is DFQATT and CDR2 is SNEGSKA (reference sequence). The CDR3 sequence is CKPGDEQFF. DNA of the CDR3: TGCAAACCCGGCGATGAGCAGTTCTTC.

This chain connects TRBV5-1 to TRBJ2-1; TRBD2 matches at 9 bases. V trimming: 4 bases; J trimming: 5 bases; junction bases outside the gene matches: 10. The CDR3 loop spans 16 amino acids. The germline gives CDR1 SGHRS, CDR2 YFSETQ. For the CDR3, the DNA is TGCGCCAGCAGCGGCGTGGGGGCGGGGGGGAACAATGAGCAGTTCTTC. Its translation: CASSGVGAGGNNEQFF.